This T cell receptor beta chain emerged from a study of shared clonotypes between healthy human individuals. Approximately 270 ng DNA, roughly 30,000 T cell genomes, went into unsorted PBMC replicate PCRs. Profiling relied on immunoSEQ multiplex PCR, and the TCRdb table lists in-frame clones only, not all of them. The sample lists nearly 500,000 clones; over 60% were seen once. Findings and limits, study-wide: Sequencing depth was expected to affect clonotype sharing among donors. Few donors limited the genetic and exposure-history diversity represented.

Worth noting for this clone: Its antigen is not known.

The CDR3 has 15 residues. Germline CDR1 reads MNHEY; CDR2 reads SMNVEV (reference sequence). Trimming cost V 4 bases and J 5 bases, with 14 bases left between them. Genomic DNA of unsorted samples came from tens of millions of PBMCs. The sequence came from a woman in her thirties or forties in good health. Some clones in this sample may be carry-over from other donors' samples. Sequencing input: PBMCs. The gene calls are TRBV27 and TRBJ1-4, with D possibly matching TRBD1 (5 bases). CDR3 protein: CASSYHGTGNEKLFF. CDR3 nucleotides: TGTGCCAGCAGTTATCACGGGACGGGCAATGAAAAACTGTTTTTT.